The 30 T cell receptor beta chains listed next were all sequenced from one sample in a study of T cell responses to AZD1222 COVID-19 vaccine. Clones were sequenced by immunoSEQ multiplex PCR, and TCRdb holds only the in-frame ones, with some missing. Of about 150,000 clones listed, 90% to 95% were seen once; the top ten hold around 1.4%. The sample consisted of peripheral blood, taken on day 0 of AZD1222 vaccination. The receptor set was obtained from an adult in good health.

This clone was observed a few times. This chain uses TRBV11-3 with TRBJ2-2; TRBD2 might be the D (5 bases). The CDR3 consists of 15 residues. CDR1 and CDR2 (germline): SGHNT, YENEEA. The V end was cut by 3 bases, the J end by 1 base, with 9 bases between. Here the CDR3 DNA reads TGTGCCAGCAGCTTTAGGAGCGGGAACACCGGGGAGCTGTTTTTT. Amino acids: CASSFRSGNTGELFF.

The genes are TRBV2 and TRBJ1-1; D ambiguous. Germline CDR1 is SNHLY and CDR2 is FYNNEI. Trimming removed 4 bases at V and 1 base at J, with 10 bases between. CDR3 length: 14 residues. The CDR3 nucleotides are TGTGCCAGCAGTGTCCTGTCTAAGAACACTGAAGCTTTCTTT. Protein product: CASSVLSKNTEAFF.

This clone was observed a handful of times. The V gene is TRBV5-1, the J gene TRBJ1-1, with D maybe TRBD1 (5 bases). The CDR3 is made up of 14 amino acids. V lost 4 bases and J lost 6, with 16 bases in between. Germline V gene lookup returns CDR1 SGHRS and CDR2 YFSETQ. The CDR3 here is CASSPGAARPEAFF. CDR3 bases: TGCGCCAGCAGCCCCGGGGCAGCCCGGCCTGAAGCTTTCTTT.

The CDR3 protein is CASQGAYYEQYF. In nucleotides, the CDR3 is TGTGCCAGTCAAGGGGCCTACTACGAGCAGTACTTC. The chain uses TRBV19 and TRBJ2-7, with D possibly TRBD1 on 5 matching bases. CDR1 LNHDA and CDR2 SQIVND come from the germline V gene (reference sequence). The CDR3 runs 12 residues. Trimming pared 8 bases from V and 3 bases from J, leaving 11 bases between.

The chain joins TRBV9 to TRBJ1-2; D is ambiguous. In germline, CDR1 is SGDLS, CDR2 YYNGEE. Trimming left V 1 base short and J 7 bases short, with 11 bases between. The CDR3 covers 13 residues. Here the CDR3 reads CASSVIANAGYTF. The CDR3 DNA reads as TGTGCCAGCAGCGTAATTGCGAATGCTGGCTACACCTTC. The entire variable domain, with the rest obtained from reference TRBV9 and TRBJ1-2, is as follows: DSGVTQTPKHLITATGQRVTLRCSPRSGDLSVYWYQQSLDQGLQFLIQYYNGEERAKGNILERFSAQQFPDLHSELNLSSLELGDSALYFCASSVIANAGYTFGSGTRLTVV.

The gene calls are TRBV19 and TRBJ1-2, with D uncertain. The CDR3 spans 14 residues. The V end was cut by 1 base, the J end by 5 bases, with 11 bases between. Germline V gives CDR1 LNHDA, CDR2 SQIVND (reference sequence). The CDR3 protein is CASSIVPATYGYTF. CDR3 sequence (DNA): TGTGCCAGTAGTATAGTACCAGCTACTTATGGCTACACCTTC.

This rearrangement joins TRBV19 to TRBJ1-3, with D possibly being TRBD1 (6 bases). Trimming shortened V by 5 bases and J by 0 bases, and 11 bases separated the two germline ends. The CDR3 has 15 amino acids. Germline V lookup: CDR1 LNHDA, CDR2 SQIVND (reference sequence). The CDR3 DNA follows: TGTGCCAGTAGTGTTCAGGGGTTCTCTGGAAACACCATATATTTT. Translating gives CASSVQGFSGNTIYF.

This clone was recorded only once. The V and J genes are TRBV12-5 and TRBJ2-3; 12 bases fit TRBD2. After removal of 6 bases from V and 4 bases from J, the junction contained 8 bases not matched to a gene. Germline assignment: CDR1 LGHNT and CDR2 FRNRAP. The CDR3 runs 16 residues. In DNA form, the CDR3 reads TGTGCTAGTGGGTCTAGCGGGAGGGCCTCTGCAGATACGCAGTATTTT. Encoded protein: CASGSSGRASADTQYF.

This clone has only one observation. This chain joins TRBV19 and TRBJ1-5; TRBD1 agrees at 9 bases. Looked up from germline, CDR1 is LNHDA and CDR2 is SQIVND (reference sequence). This CDR3 comprises 16 residues. Unmatched junction bases numbered 9, after V lost 5 bases and J lost 4 bases. The CDR3 here is CASSFSGTGFNQPQHF. CDR3 nucleotide sequence: TGTGCCAGTAGTTTCTCCGGGACAGGGTTTAATCAGCCCCAGCATTTT.

This clone was picked up one time. In nucleotides, the CDR3 is TGTGCCAGCTCACCAAGGACTAGCGGAAACTACAATGAGCAGTTCTTC. It codes for CASSPRTSGNYNEQFF. This chain connects TRBV18 to TRBJ2-1, with 10 bases identical to TRBD2. Trimming at V came to 2 bases and at J to 3 bases, leaving 4 bases not matched to a gene. The CDR3 extends over 16 amino acids. Looked up from germline, CDR1 is KGHSH and CDR2 is LQKENI.

The chain recombines TRBV18 with TRBJ1-1, with unresolved D. The CDR3 has 15 residues. CDR1 and CDR2 (germline): KGHSH, LQKENI. Trimming cost V 6 bases and J 1 base, with 15 bases left between them. CDR3 in amino acids: CASSRLWETNTEAFF. The CDR3 DNA reads TGTGCCAGCTCCCGCTTGTGGGAGACGAACACTGAAGCTTTCTTT.

The chain links TRBV6-5 to TRBJ2-2; the D call may be TRBD1 or TRBD2 (5 bases each). The germline V and J ends were trimmed by 0 bases and 1 base, with 9 bases remaining between them. Germline CDR1 is MNHEY and CDR2 is SVGAGI. The CDR3 spans 16 residues. The CDR3 DNA is TGTGCCAGCAGTTACTCCGGTGGGGGGAACACCGGGGAGCTGTTTTTT. Encoded protein: CASSYSGGGNTGELFF.

The V gene is TRBV3-1 (or the pseudogene TRBV3-2), the J gene TRBJ1-2; D not certain. V dropped 1 base and J dropped 3 bases, with 6 bases sitting between them. This CDR3 region has 13 residues. The germline gives CDR1 LGHDT, CDR2 YNNKEL (reference sequence). The CDR3 DNA reads TGTGCCAGCAGCCAAGTCGCGGACTATGGCTACACCTTC. Amino acid sequence: CASSQVADYGYTF.

The chain uses TRBV10-3 and TRBJ2-3; 11 bases are a match to TRBD2. Germline-derived CDR1 and CDR2 are ENHRY and SYGVKD. The CDR3 covers 15 residues. V dropped 5 bases and J dropped 2; count of bases not matched to a gene: 3. The CDR3 here is CAISLAGGYTDTQYF. Here the CDR3 DNA reads TGTGCCATCAGTTTAGCGGGGGGGTACACAGATACGCAGTATTTT.

This sequence joins TRBV7-5 and TRBJ2-4; TRBD2 is the table's D call and was not checked against the DNA. TRBV7-5 is tagged as a pseudogene. This CDR3 is built from 17 residues. CDR3 residues: CARSLIRPGEAKNIQYF. In DNA form, the CDR3 reads TGTGCCAGAAGCTTAATACGGCCGGGGGAAGCCAAAAACATTCAGTACTTC.

The rearrangement links TRBV28 to TRBJ1-1; 7 bases line up with TRBD1. This CDR3 has 16 amino acids. The junction had 8 bases not matched to a gene; V was cut back by 3 bases and J by 1 base. CDR1 and CDR2 from the germline V gene are MDHEN and SYDVKM. The chain's CDR3 is CASSFLLTGTNTEAFF. The DNA of the CDR3 is TGTGCCAGCAGTTTTCTACTGACAGGGACGAACACTGAAGCTTTCTTT.

CDR3 nucleotides: TGTGCCAGCAGCCCCGGGACTAGCGGGAGCTACGAGCAGTACTTC. It encodes CASSPGTSGSYEQYF. The chain joins TRBV7-3 to TRBJ2-7, with 14 bases fitting TRBD2. The CDR3 runs 15 residues. The V and J ends lost 5 bases and 3 bases, in that order; junction bases with no gene match: 3. CDR1 is SGHTA and CDR2 is FQGTGA in the germline V gene.

The rearrangement joins TRBV6-5 to TRBJ1-2, with 9 bases matching TRBD1. Unmatched junction bases numbered 2, after V lost 0 bases and J lost 3 bases. CDR1 is MNHEY and CDR2 is SVGAGI in the germline V gene. There are 15 residues in the CDR3. CDR3: CASSYSDRGDYGYTF. CDR3 DNA sequence: TGTGCCAGCAGTTACTCAGACAGGGGGGACTATGGCTACACCTTC.

This chain joins TRBV4-1 and TRBJ2-1, with 7 positions matching TRBD1. Germline CDR1 MGHRA, CDR2 YSYEKL. The CDR3 sequence is 15 residues long. Losses at the gene ends were 1 base for V and 11 bases for J; bases not matched to a gene: 11. The CDR3 bases are TGCGCCAGCAGCCAAGCCACCCTAGGGACAGAAAAGCAGTTCTTC. Translation gives CASSQATLGTEKQFF.

The V and J genes are TRBV10-1 and TRBJ2-3; the D gene is possibly TRBD1 (6 bases). CDR1 WNHNN and CDR2 SYGVQD come from the germline V gene (reference sequence). This CDR3 has 16 residues. The germline V and J ends were trimmed by 4 bases and 0 bases, with 14 bases remaining between them. CDR3 DNA sequence: TGCGCCAGCAGTGCTCCAGGGGTCGGGAGCACAGATACGCAGTATTTT. Its protein is CASSAPGVGSTDTQYF.

The chain recombines TRBV19 with TRBJ1-2, with no clear D. Trimming pared 0 bases from V and 7 bases from J, leaving 6 bases between. Germline CDR1 reads LNHDA; CDR2 reads SQIVND (reference sequence). The CDR3 has 12 amino acids. CDR3 DNA: TGTGCCAGTAGTATAGAAGGGTTTGGCTACACCTTC. Translating it yields CASSIEGFGYTF.

V is TRBV4-3 and J is TRBJ2-7, with 15 bases matching TRBD2. Germline loops: CDR1 LGHNA, CDR2 YSLEER. The CDR3 length is 15 residues. The ends lost 4 bases at V and 7 bases at J; junction bases unmatched: 5. The CDR3: CASSPGTSGRFEQYF. The CDR3 DNA is TGCGCCAGCAGCCCCGGGACTAGCGGGAGGTTTGAGCAGTACTTC.

On this clone itself: Germline and junction disagree at one end, which may indicate a read error. The chain links TRBV2 to TRBJ2-7; 7 positions agree with TRBD1. The CDR3 covers 11 residues. CDR1 is SNHLY and CDR2 is FYNNEI in the germline V gene. CDR3 coding DNA: TGTGCCAGCAGTGAAGGAGGACAGGTAACGTTT. This translates into CASSEGGQVTF. The complete variable domain, with remaining parts taken from reference TRBV2 and TRBJ2-7, reads EPEVTQTPSHQVTQMGQEVILRCVPISNHLYFYWYRQILGQKVEFLVSFYNNEISEKSEIFDDQFSVERPDGSNFTLKIRSTKLEDSAMYFCASSEGGQVTFGPGTRLTVT.

This clone showed up many times. The chain links TRBV6-1 to TRBJ1-1, with D maybe TRBD1 (5 bases). CDR3 length: 17 residues. CDR1 is MNHNS, CDR2 SASEGT, per germline. The V end was cut by 0 bases, the J end by 0 bases, with 14 bases between. The CDR3 DNA is TGTGCCAGCAGTGAAGCGGTGGGGTGGGGGTTGAACACTGAAGCTTTCTTT. It is translated as CASSEAVGWGLNTEAFF.

This chain uses TRBV11-3 with TRBJ2-7; D not certain. In germline, CDR1 is SGHNT, CDR2 YENEEA. There are 13 residues in the CDR3. Trimming cost V 4 bases and J 5 bases, with 12 bases left between them. DNA for the CDR3: TGTGCCAGCAGCTCCGGGCAGTTCGACGAGCAGTACTTC. Translated: CASSSGQFDEQYF.

The rearrangement joins TRBV15 to TRBJ2-1; weak D call: TRBD2 (6 bases). The V end lost 4 bases, the J end lost 6 bases, and 16 bases lay between the germline ends. This CDR3 contains 15 residues. Germline loops: CDR1 LNHNV, CDR2 YYDKDF (reference sequence). CDR3: CATSTDRDFLNEQFF. The CDR3 DNA follows: TGTGCCACCAGCACGGACCGGGACTTCCTCAATGAGCAGTTCTTC.

The CDR3: CASSPLAGGPYNIQYF. The CDR3 coding sequence is TGTGCCAGCAGCCCCTTAGCGGGAGGGCCTTATAACATTCAGTACTTC. The gene calls are TRBV7-2 and TRBJ2-4; 11 bases match TRBD2. In germline, CDR1 is SGHTA, CDR2 FQGNSA. J was trimmed by 7 bases and V by 5 bases; bases with no gene match: 10. CDR3 length equals 16 residues.

This chain's CDR3 is CASIDRGPAEAFF. The CDR3 bases are TGTGCCAGCATCGATCGGGGGCCTGCTGAAGCTTTCTTT. The V and J genes are TRBV28 and TRBJ1-1; perhaps TRBD1 as D (6 bases). This CDR3 spans 13 amino acids. V was trimmed by 7 bases and J by 6 bases, leaving 15 bases between them. Germline lookup yields CDR1 MDHEN and CDR2 SYDVKM.

The chain is built from TRBV29-1 and TRBJ1-1; D remains ambiguous. This CDR3 region has 13 residues. Per the germline V gene, CDR1 is SQVTM and CDR2 is ANQGSEA. The germline V and J ends were trimmed by 6 bases and 4 bases, with 15 bases remaining between them. The DNA of the CDR3 is TGCAGCGTCTCGGTGGGCATGGGCACTGAAGCTTTCTTT. Translation: CSVSVGMGTEAFF.

The chain is built from TRBV12-5 and TRBJ2-7; tentatively, D is TRBD2 (5 bases). In germline, CDR1 is LGHNT, CDR2 FRNRAP. This CDR3 region has 13 residues. The ends were cut back, 6 bases at V and 3 bases at J, with 12 bases in the middle. The CDR3 DNA sequence: TGTGCTAGTGGACCGGGGAACAGCTACGAGCAGTACTTC. It specifies CASGPGNSYEQYF.